Below are 13 T cell receptor beta chains sequenced from a single sample in a study of blood T cell repertoires in COVID-19. The table came from immunoSEQ multiplex PCR; TCRdb's copy has only in-frame clones and leaves some out. In the table there are fewer than 35,000 clones, approximately 91% of which are singletons. Sequencing was done on a sample of peripheral blood. All receptors derive from an elderly woman with active or convalescent COVID-19.

V usage is TRBV25-1 and J usage is TRBJ1-6; 7 bases fit TRBD1. V was clipped by 8 bases and J by 2 bases; unmatched bases: 3. The CDR3 covers 14 residues. CDR1 is MGHDK, CDR2 SYGVNS, per germline. CDR3 in amino acids: CASLGQPYNSPLHF. The CDR3 region has the DNA TGTGCCAGCCTGGGACAGCCCTATAATTCACCCCTCCACTTT.

In this sample, this clone turned up once. The chain is built from TRBV5-5 and TRBJ2-2; D is possibly TRBD2 (6 bases). With 3 bases removed from V and 0 bases from J, the gap between germline ends came to 9 bases. The CDR3 is 15 amino acids. Germline assignment: CDR1 SGHKS and CDR2 YYEKEE (reference sequence). In DNA form, the CDR3 reads TGTGCCAGCAGCTCAGGACTAACGAACACCGGGGAGCTGTTTTTT. Translating gives CASSSGLTNTGELFF.

This clone was observed once. The chain combines TRBV6-6 with TRBJ1-2; the D is unclear. Germline assignment: CDR1 MNHNY and CDR2 SVGAGI (reference sequence). Trimming pared 4 bases from V and 3 bases from J, leaving 9 bases between. CDR3 length: 13 amino acids. The CDR3 region has the DNA TGTGCCAGCAGTTTTTCAGGCTACTATGGCTACACCTTC. It encodes CASSFSGYYGYTF.

The J gene is TRBJ1-1, the V gene TRBV4-1; TRBD1 agrees at 12 bases. The CDR3 has 17 amino acids. Germline values: CDR1 MGHRA, CDR2 YSYEKL. The V and J ends lost 0 bases and 7 bases, in that order; junction bases with no gene match: 9. DNA of the CDR3: TGCGCCAGCAGCCAAGATCAGTGGGACAGGGGGCTGGGTGAAGCTTTCTTT. Translation gives CASSQDQWDRGLGEAFF.

The chain joins TRBV2 to TRBJ2-2; 9 bases are shared with TRBD1. There are 16 residues in the CDR3. V lost 5 bases, J lost 6 bases, and 10 bases stayed unmatched. Germline lookup yields CDR1 SNHLY and CDR2 FYNNEI. DNA of the CDR3: TGTGCCAGCAGTCACGGGGACAGGGTGTTTGCCGGGGAGCTGTTTTTT. It is translated as CASSHGDRVFAGELFF.

This rearrangement joins TRBV27 to TRBJ1-6; D gene ambiguous. Germline V CDR1 and CDR2: MNHEY, SMNVEV (reference sequence). The V end was cut by 6 bases, the J end by 7 bases, with 13 bases between. The CDR3 covers 14 residues. CDR3 sequence (DNA): TGTGCCAGCAGCCCGAGCGTGAAGAATTCACCCCTCCACTTT. Protein product: CASSPSVKNSPLHF.

This clone was found a few times. The rearrangement uses TRBV21-1 and TRBJ1-1. TRBV21-1 is a known pseudogene. CDR3 length: 16 residues. The CDR3 loop is CASILRGGKMNTEAFF. In DNA, the CDR3 is TGTGCCAGCATCCTAAGGGGAGGCAAAATGAACACTGAAGCTTTCTTT.

J is TRBJ2-2 and V is TRBV3-1 (or the pseudogene TRBV3-2), with a tentative D call TRBD2 (5 bases). This CDR3 has 15 amino acids. Germline CDR1 and CDR2: LGHDT and YNNKEL (reference sequence). With 5 bases removed from V and 3 bases from J, the gap between germline ends came to 13 bases. CDR3 residues: CASSYSGKYTGELFF. CDR3 nucleotide sequence: TGTGCCAGCAGCTATTCCGGGAAATACACCGGGGAGCTGTTTTTT.

The J gene is TRBJ2-3, the V gene TRBV3-1 (or the pseudogene TRBV3-2), with D tentatively TRBD1 (6 bases). V lost 2 bases and J 6 bases, leaving 15 bases between the germline ends. This CDR3 comprises 15 residues. Germline V gives CDR1 LGHDT, CDR2 YNNKEL (reference sequence). The CDR3 sequence is CASSQPDRRRDTQYF. In nucleotides, the CDR3 is TGTGCCAGCAGCCAACCAGACAGGAGGAGGGATACGCAGTATTTT.

The chain carries TRBV7-6 and TRBJ1-5, with 9 bases aligning to TRBD1. Germline V CDR1 and CDR2: SGHVS, FNYEAQ. This CDR3 region has 14 residues. V lost 5 bases to trimming and J lost 4 bases; unmatched junction nucleotides: 3. CDR3 in amino acids: CASSPGQGNQPQHF. The DNA of the CDR3 is TGTGCCAGCAGCCCTGGACAGGGGAATCAGCCCCAGCATTTT.

The rearrangement joins TRBV10-2 to TRBJ1-1; D gene uncertain. V lost 3 bases to trimming and J lost 1 base, with 15 bases between them. CDR1 is WSHSY and CDR2 is SAAADI in the germline V gene. This CDR3 contains 16 residues. The CDR3 DNA sequence: TGCGCCAGCAGTGATCCGTTACGAACTCCGAACACTGAAGCTTTCTTT. Translated, it gives CASSDPLRTPNTEAFF.

The chain joins TRBV27 to TRBJ2-2, with TRBD2 as a possible D gene (7 bases). The CDR3 is made up of 16 amino acids. Trimming took off 3 bases at V and 6 bases at J, with 17 bases between the two ends. Germline assignment: CDR1 MNHEY and CDR2 SMNVEV (reference sequence). The CDR3 spells CASSFLGGRGSGELFF. CDR3 sequence (DNA): TGTGCCAGCAGTTTTCTGGGGGGGCGCGGGTCCGGGGAGCTGTTTTTT.

CDR3 amino acids: CASSSRQGANYGYTF. The CDR3, as DNA: TGTGCCAGCAGTTCACGACAGGGGGCTAACTATGGCTACACCTTC. The chain joins TRBV6-5 to TRBJ1-2; 9 positions match TRBD1. Trimming took 4 bases from V and 0 from J; bases not matched to a gene: 3. The CDR3 is made up of 15 amino acids. Germline V lookup: CDR1 MNHEY, CDR2 SVGAGI.